The 19 T cell receptor beta chains below come from one sample, sequenced in a study of T cell repertoires in cytomegalovirus infection. In TCRdb, the reads were re-called with MiXCR into one record per CDR3 protein. The profile shows some 700,000 distinct CDR3 sequences, about 40% of them singletons. Sequencing was done on a sample of PBMCs. The receptors originated from a human donor in good health (CMV status not recorded). Some clones in this sample may be carry-over from other donors' samples.

The CDR3 spells CASSSYRGIGANSPLHF. The CDR3 coding sequence is TGTGCCAGCAGTAGCTACAGGGGAATCGGTGCTAATTCACCCCTCCACTTT. This chain connects TRBV27 to TRBJ1-6; 7 positions match TRBD1. Germline trimming cut 5 bases from V and 6 bases from J; bases unmatched to any gene: 13. The V gene's germline CDR1 is MNHEY and CDR2 SMNVEV (reference sequence). This CDR3 comprises 17 residues.

V and J are TRBV20-1 and TRBJ2-5, with 12 positions matching TRBD2. The CDR3 runs 18 residues. J lost 5 bases, V lost 0 bases, and 13 bases had no gene match. Germline assignment: CDR1 DFQATT and CDR2 SNEGSKA (reference sequence). CDR3 bases: TGCAGTGCTAGAGATAATACGGCTAGCGGGGGGGCGTCTGAGACCCAGTACTTC. This gives the protein CSARDNTASGGASETQYF.

This clonotype was seen only a few times. V and J are TRBV12-3 or TRBV12-4 and TRBJ2-3; no reliable D call. Trimming removed 6 bases from V and 2 bases from J, with 9 bases in between. The CDR3 runs 13 residues. CDR3: CASRGLVTDTQYF. The DNA for the CDR3 is TGTGCCAGCAGGGGTTTGGTCACAGATACGCAGTATTTT.

Notes on this clonotype: The CDR3 does not close with the conserved phenylalanine or tryptophan, likely indicating a read error. This rearrangement joins TRBV6-6 to TRBJ1-5, with D possibly TRBD1 on 6 matching bases. V shed 7 bases and J shed 12 bases, with 22 bases lying between them. This CDR3 is built from 14 residues. Germline V gene lookup returns CDR1 MNHNY and CDR2 SVGAGI (reference sequence). The CDR3 coding sequence is TGTGCCAGCATGCTGGACAGTCGTAGACTGGGCCAGCATTGT. It is translated as CASMLDSRRLGQHC.

The chain has TRBV28 and TRBJ2-7, with 11 bases lining up with TRBD1. The CDR3 has 15 amino acids. Losses at the gene ends were 8 bases for V and 3 bases for J; bases not matched to a gene: 9. CDR1 is MDHEN, CDR2 SYDVKM, per germline. The CDR3 sequence is CASGTAGTGGYEQYF. CDR3 DNA sequence: TGTGCCAGCGGAACAGCTGGGACAGGGGGCTACGAGCAGTACTTC.

There are many counts of this clonotype. CDR3 residues: CASSLLVTNTGELFF. In DNA form, the CDR3 reads TGTGCCAGCAGCTTACTAGTAACGAACACCGGGGAGCTGTTTTTT. This chain links TRBV7-8 with TRBJ2-2; D unclear. This CDR3 has 15 amino acids. In germline, CDR1 is SGHVS, CDR2 FQNEAQ. Trimming left V 2 bases short and J 0 bases short, with 7 bases between.

V usage is TRBV2 and J usage is TRBJ2-4, with D possibly TRBD2 on 5 matching bases. The CDR3 runs to 17 residues. CDR1 and CDR2 from the germline V gene are SNHLY and FYNNEI. The germline V and J ends were trimmed by 8 bases and 0 bases, with 20 bases remaining between them. The chain's CDR3 is CASVESRAREAKNIQYF. CDR3 DNA sequence: TGTGCCAGCGTAGAATCTCGGGCCCGGGAAGCCAAAAACATTCAGTACTTC.

About this clonotype: A much larger clone sits a single nucleotide away, making a read error possible. The conserved closing phenylalanine or tryptophan is absent in this CDR3, likely reflecting a read error. The genes are TRBV6-1 and TRBJ1-5; D unresolved. Trimming left V 6 bases short and J 1 base short, with 10 bases between. The CDR3 has 14 amino acids. Germline V gives CDR1 MNHNS, CDR2 SASEGT. CDR3 region: CASSQVSSNQPQHL. As DNA, the CDR3 is TGTGCCAGCAGCCAGGTATCCAGCAATCAGCCCCAGCATTTG.

This clonotype has a handful of counts. This chain joins TRBV12-3 or TRBV12-4 and TRBJ2-2, with D tentatively TRBD1 (5 bases). Trimming cost V 6 bases and J 3 bases, with 14 bases left between them. The CDR3 runs 15 residues. CDR3 residues: CASRPGLGDTGELFF. CDR3 nucleotides: TGTGCCAGCAGGCCAGGGTTAGGCGACACCGGGGAGCTGTTTTTT.

The chain employs TRBV20-1 and TRBJ1-5, with 7 bases aligning to TRBD1. The CDR3 extends over 15 amino acids. Germline lookup yields CDR1 DFQATT and CDR2 SNEGSKA (reference sequence). V lost 6 bases, J lost 2 bases, and 10 bases stayed unmatched. CDR3 in amino acids: CSAPRTGSGNQPQHF. CDR3 DNA sequence: TGCAGTGCCCCTCGGACAGGCTCAGGCAATCAGCCCCAGCATTTT.

V gene TRBV28 combines with J gene TRBJ2-3; perhaps TRBD2 as D (6 bases). The CDR3 runs to 13 residues. Germline CDR1 reads MDHEN; CDR2 reads SYDVKM. V was pared by 4 bases and J by 4 bases, with 9 bases between. Written as DNA, the CDR3 is TGTGCCAGCAGTTGGCGGGGCGCAGATACGCAGTATTTT. Amino acids: CASSWRGADTQYF.

The chain has TRBV20-1 and TRBJ2-3; D might be TRBD2 (5 bases). V was trimmed by 0 bases and J by 3 bases, leaving 13 bases between them. The CDR3 length is 15 residues. Germline loops: CDR1 DFQATT, CDR2 SNEGSKA (reference sequence). The CDR3 sequence is CSARDPGVRTDTQYF. The CDR3, as DNA: TGCAGTGCTAGAGATCCCGGGGTTCGGACAGATACGCAGTATTTT.

A few counts support this clonotype. The J gene is TRBJ2-7, the V gene TRBV3-1, with D possibly called TRBD1 or TRBD2 (6 bases each). Trimming took 4 bases from V and 5 from J, leaving 15 bases between them. Germline values: CDR1 LGHDT, CDR2 YNNKEL (reference sequence). This CDR3 spans 14 amino acids. The CDR3 sequence is CASSPLGGLHEQYF. CDR3 DNA sequence: TGTGCCAGCAGCCCCCTCGGGGGCCTCCACGAGCAGTACTTC.

For this clonotype: The junction shows a germline mismatch at one end, possibly a read error. The V and J genes are TRBV7-6 and TRBJ1-2; D may be TRBD1 (6 bases). CDR3 length: 16 residues. Germline assignment: CDR1 SGHVS and CDR2 FNYEAQ. The chain's CDR3 is CASSPRVGQGTYSYTF. The CDR3 nucleotides read TGTGCCAGCAGCCCCCGGGTTGGGCAGGGGACCTATAGCTACACCTTC. The full variable domain, its missing parts supplied by reference TRBV7-6 and TRBJ1-2, is GAGVSQSPRYKVTKRGQDVALRCDPISGHVSLYWYRQALGQGPEFLTYFNYEAQQDKSGLPNDRFSAERPEGSISTLTIQRTEQRDSAMYRCASSPRVGQGTYSYTFGSGTRLTVV.

CDR3 protein: CASSGDLSNEQFF. The CDR3 DNA is TGTGCCAGCAGTGGGGACTTGAGCAATGAGCAGTTCTTC. The rearrangement uses TRBV6-4 and TRBJ2-1; perhaps TRBD2 as D (6 bases). CDR3 length: 13 residues. The V and J ends lost 4 bases and 6 bases respectively, with 10 bases between them. The germline gives CDR1 MRHNA, CDR2 SNTAGT.

In its sample, this clonotype was seen a few times. The genes are TRBV7-6 and TRBJ2-1; possibly TRBD1 or TRBD2 for D (5 bases each). The ends were cut back, 1 base at V and 8 bases at J, with 12 bases in the middle. The CDR3 covers 14 residues. Germline CDR1 is SGHVS and CDR2 is FNYEAQ. The CDR3 loop is CASSLVAGRDEQFF. In DNA form, the CDR3 reads TGTGCCAGCAGCTTAGTCGCAGGGCGGGATGAGCAGTTCTTC. Complete variable domain (other parts from reference TRBV7-6 and TRBJ2-1): GAGVSQSPRYKVTKRGQDVALRCDPISGHVSLYWYRQALGQGPEFLTYFNYEAQQDKSGLPNDRFSAERPEGSISTLTIQRTEQRDSAMYRCASSLVAGRDEQFFGPGTRLTVL.

In its sample, this clonotype was seen many times. This chain uses TRBV7-2 with TRBJ1-1; 7 bases map to TRBD1. Germline-derived CDR1 and CDR2 are SGHTA and FQGNSA. This CDR3 spans 15 amino acids. V dropped 5 bases and J dropped 5; count of bases not matched to a gene: 11. The CDR3 DNA reads as TGTGCCAGCAGCCCCCAGCAGGGGGTTAGGACTGAAGCTTTCTTT. Protein: CASSPQQGVRTEAFF.

With regard to this clonotype: The missing conserved phenylalanine or tryptophan at the end of this CDR3 makes a read error likely. The chain combines TRBV28 with TRBJ2-1, with TRBD2 matching over 10 bases. This CDR3 spans 17 amino acids. Losses at the gene ends were 2 bases for V and 5 bases for J; bases not matched to a gene: 9. Germline CDR1 MDHEN, CDR2 SYDVKM. The CDR3 DNA follows: TGTGCCAGCAGTTTACCCACTCTAGCGGGGGATAACAATGAGCAGTTCTTA. It is translated as CASSLPTLAGDNNEQFL.

The V call is TRBV28, the J call TRBJ2-3; TRBD1 aligns across 8 bases. Germline trimming cut 3 bases from V and 2 bases from J; bases unmatched to any gene: 4. CDR1 MDHEN and CDR2 SYDVKM come from the germline V gene. CDR3 length: 15 amino acids. CDR3: CASSFSRGPTDTQYF. The CDR3 DNA reads as TGTGCCAGCAGTTTCTCCAGGGGGCCCACAGATACGCAGTATTTT.